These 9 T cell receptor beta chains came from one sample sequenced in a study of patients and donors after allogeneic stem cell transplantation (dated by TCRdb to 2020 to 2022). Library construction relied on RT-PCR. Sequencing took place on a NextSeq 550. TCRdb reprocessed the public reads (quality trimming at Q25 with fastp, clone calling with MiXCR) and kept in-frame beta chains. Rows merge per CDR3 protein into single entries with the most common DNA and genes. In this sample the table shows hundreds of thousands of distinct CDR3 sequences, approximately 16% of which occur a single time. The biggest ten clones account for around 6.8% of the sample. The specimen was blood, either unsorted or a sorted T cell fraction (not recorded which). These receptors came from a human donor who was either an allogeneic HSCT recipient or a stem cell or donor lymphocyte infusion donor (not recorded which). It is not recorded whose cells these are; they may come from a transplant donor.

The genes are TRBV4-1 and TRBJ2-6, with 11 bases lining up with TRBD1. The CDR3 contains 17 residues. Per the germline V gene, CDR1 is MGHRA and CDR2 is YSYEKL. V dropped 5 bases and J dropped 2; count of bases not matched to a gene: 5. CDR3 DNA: TGCGCCAGCAGCAACTTGGGACAGGGGGCTGGGGCCAACGTCCTGACTTTC. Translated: CASSNLGQGAGANVLTF.

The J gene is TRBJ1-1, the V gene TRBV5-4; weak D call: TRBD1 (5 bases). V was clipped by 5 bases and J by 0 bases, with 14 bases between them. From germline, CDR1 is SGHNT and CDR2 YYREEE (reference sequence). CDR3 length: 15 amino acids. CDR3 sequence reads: CASRLNRNMNTEAFF. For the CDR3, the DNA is TGTGCCAGCAGGTTAAACAGGAACATGAACACTGAAGCTTTCTTT.

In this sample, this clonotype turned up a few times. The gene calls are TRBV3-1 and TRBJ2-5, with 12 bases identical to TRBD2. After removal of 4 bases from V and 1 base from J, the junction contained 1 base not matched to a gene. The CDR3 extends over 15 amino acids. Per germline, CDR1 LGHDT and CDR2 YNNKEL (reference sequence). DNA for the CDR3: TGTGCCAGCAGCCGGACTAGCGGGATCCAAGAGACCCAGTACTTC. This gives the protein CASSRTSGIQETQYF.

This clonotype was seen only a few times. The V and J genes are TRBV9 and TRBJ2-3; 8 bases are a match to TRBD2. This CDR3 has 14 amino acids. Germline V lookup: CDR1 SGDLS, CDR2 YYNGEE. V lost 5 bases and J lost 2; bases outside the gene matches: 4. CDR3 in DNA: TGTGCCAGCAGAACAGCGGGGGACACAGATACGCAGTATTTT. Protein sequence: CASRTAGDTDTQYF. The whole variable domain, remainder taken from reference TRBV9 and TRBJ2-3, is DSGVTQTPKHLITATGQRVTLRCSPRSGDLSVYWYQQSLDQGLQFLIQYYNGEERAKGNILERFSAQQFPDLHSELNLSSLELGDSALYFCASRTAGDTDTQYFGPGTRLTVL.

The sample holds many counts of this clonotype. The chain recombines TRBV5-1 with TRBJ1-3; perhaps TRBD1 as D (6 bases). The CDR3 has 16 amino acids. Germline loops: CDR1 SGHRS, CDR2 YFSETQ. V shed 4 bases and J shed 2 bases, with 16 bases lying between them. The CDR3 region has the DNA TGCGCCAGCAGCAAAGCGGGGGCTTTCACTGGAAACACCATATATTTT. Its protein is CASSKAGAFTGNTIYF.

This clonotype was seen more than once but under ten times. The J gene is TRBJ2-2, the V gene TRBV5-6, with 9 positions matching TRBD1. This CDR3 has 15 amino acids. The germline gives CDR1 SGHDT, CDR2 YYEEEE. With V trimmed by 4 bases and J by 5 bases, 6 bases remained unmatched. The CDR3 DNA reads TGTGCCAGCAGCCTACCCGGGACAGGGACCGGGGAGCTGTTTTTT. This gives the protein CASSLPGTGTGELFF.

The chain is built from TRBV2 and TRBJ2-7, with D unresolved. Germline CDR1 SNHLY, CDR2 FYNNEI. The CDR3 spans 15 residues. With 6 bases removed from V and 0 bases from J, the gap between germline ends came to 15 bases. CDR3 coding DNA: TGTGCCAGCAGGCCTCCGTTCGTGAGCTCCTACGAGCAGTACTTC. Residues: CASRPPFVSSYEQYF.

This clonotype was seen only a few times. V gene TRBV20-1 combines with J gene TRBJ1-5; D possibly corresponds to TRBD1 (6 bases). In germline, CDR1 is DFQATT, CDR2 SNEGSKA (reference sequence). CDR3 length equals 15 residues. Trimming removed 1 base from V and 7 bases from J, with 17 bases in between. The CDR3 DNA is TGCAGTGCTAGAGTAGTCAGGGGATATGGACAGCCCCAGCATTTT. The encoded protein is CSARVVRGYGQPQHF.

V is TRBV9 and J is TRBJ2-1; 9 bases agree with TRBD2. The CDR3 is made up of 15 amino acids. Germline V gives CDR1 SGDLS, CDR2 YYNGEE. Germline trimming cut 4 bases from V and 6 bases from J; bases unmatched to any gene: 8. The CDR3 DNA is TGTGCCAGCAGCCGCTCTAGCGGGGTTACCAATGAGCAGTTCTTC. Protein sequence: CASSRSSGVTNEQFF.